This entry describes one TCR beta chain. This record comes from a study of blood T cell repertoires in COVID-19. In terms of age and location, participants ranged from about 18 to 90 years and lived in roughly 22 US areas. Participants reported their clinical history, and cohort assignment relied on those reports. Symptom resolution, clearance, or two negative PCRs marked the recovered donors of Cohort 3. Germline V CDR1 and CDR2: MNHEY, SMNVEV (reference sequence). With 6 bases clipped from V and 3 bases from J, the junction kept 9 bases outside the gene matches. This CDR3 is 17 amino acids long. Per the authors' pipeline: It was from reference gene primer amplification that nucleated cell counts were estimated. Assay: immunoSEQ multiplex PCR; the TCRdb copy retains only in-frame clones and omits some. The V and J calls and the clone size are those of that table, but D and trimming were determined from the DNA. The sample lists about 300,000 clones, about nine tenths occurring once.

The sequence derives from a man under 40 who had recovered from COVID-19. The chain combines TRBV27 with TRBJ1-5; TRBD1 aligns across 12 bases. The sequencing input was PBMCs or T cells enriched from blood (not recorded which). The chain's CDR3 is CASRLVGQGAYNQPQHF. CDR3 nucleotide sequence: TGTGCCAGCAGGCTCGTGGGACAGGGGGCATACAATCAGCCCCAGCATTTT.